Detailed here is one TCR beta chain. Clones were sequenced by immunoSEQ multiplex PCR, and TCRdb holds only the in-frame ones, with some missing. This sample has around 300,000 clones; over 80% occur once, and the top ten carry about 6%. Seattle participants joined during active infection and were tracked over time. This record belongs to a study of blood T cell repertoires in COVID-19. For the study at large: COVID-19 samples collected from the United States, Italy and Spain covered acute and convalescent phases.

CDR1 is SGHVS and CDR2 is FQNEAQ in the germline V gene. The V end was cut by 1 base, the J end by 6 bases, with 15 bases between. The CDR3 totals 15 residues. The chain carries TRBV7-8 and TRBJ1-1, with D possibly matching TRBD1 (5 bases). Material: peripheral blood. This TCR was recovered from a woman aged 45 to 65 with COVID-19, enrolled during active disease. CDR3: CASSLVGGSFAEAFF. The CDR3 DNA follows: TGTGCCAGCAGCTTAGTGGGGGGATCATTCGCTGAAGCTTTCTTT.